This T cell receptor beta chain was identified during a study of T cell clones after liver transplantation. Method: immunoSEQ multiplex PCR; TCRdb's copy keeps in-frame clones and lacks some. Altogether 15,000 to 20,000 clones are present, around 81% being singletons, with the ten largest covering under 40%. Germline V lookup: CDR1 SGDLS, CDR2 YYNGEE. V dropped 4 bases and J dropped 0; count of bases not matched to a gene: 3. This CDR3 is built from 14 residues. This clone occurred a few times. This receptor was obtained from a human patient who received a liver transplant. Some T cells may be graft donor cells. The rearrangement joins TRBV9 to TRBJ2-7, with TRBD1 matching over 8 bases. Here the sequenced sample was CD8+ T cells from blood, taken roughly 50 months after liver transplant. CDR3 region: CASSPGTGSYEQYF. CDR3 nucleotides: TGTGCCAGCAGCCCGGGGACAGGCTCCTACGAGCAGTACTTC.